This TCR beta chain was captured by sequencing in a study of cytomegalovirus exposure and HLA in healthy donors. The PCR ran on 60 Vbeta and 13 Jbeta primers. The repertoire was sequenced with immunoSEQ multiplex PCR; TCRdb's copy has only in-frame clones and lacks some. The sample carries some 120,000 clones, under 85% recorded once. CDR1 and CDR2 (germline): SNHLY, FYNNEI. The CDR3 is made up of 13 amino acids. With 7 bases removed from V and 2 bases from J, the gap between germline ends came to 12 bases. This TCR was sampled from a woman in her forties in good health and CMV-seropositive. This chain uses TRBV2 with TRBJ2-7; D possibly corresponds to TRBD2 (5 bases). Sequenced input: PBMCs. CDR3 loop: CASNGLETYEQYF. The DNA for the CDR3 is TGTGCCAGCAACGGACTGGAGACCTACGAGCAGTACTTC.